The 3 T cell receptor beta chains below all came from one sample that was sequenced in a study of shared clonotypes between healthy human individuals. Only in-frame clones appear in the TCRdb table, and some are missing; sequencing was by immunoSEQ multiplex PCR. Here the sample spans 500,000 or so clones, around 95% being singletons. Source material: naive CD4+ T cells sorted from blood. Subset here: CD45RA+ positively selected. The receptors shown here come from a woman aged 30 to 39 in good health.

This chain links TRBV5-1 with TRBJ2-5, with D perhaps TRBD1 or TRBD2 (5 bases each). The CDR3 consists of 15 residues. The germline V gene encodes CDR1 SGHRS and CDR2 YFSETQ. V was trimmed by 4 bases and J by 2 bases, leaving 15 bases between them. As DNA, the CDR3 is TGCGCCAGCAGCACGAGGGGCTACTTTCAAGAGACCCAGTACTTC. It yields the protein CASSTRGYFQETQYF.

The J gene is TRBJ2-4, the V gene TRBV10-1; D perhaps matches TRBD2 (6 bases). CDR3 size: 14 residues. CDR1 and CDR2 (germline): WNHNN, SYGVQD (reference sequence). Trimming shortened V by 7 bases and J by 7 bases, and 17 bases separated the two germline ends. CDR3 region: CASTERVEDNIQYF. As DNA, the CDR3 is TGCGCCAGCACAGAGCGGGTCGAGGATAACATTCAGTACTTC.

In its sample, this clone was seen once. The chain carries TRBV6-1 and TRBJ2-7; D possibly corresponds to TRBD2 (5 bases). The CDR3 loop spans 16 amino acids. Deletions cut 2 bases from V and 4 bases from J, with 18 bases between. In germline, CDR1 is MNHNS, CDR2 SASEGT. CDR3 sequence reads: CASSEIPLVGGYEQYF. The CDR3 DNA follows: TGTGCCAGCAGTGAAATCCCACTAGTCGGTGGATACGAGCAGTACTTC.